The rows below give T cell receptor beta chains drawn from one sample of a study of vaccination effects on CD4 cells after COVID-19. These receptors' targets are unknown. Produced via immunoSEQ multiplex PCR; TCRdb's table is partial and in-frame only. The sample has roughly 50,000 clones, around 75% seen once. Sequencing was performed on CD4+ T cells from PBMCs cultured with HCoV-229E spike peptides, taken before COVID-19 vaccination. The origin of the receptors is a human donor who received a COVID-19 vaccine. Each CDR3 is given with its conserved first and last residue. A D gene is named only where the DNA matches it firmly. Only part of the rows carry a size: once, few, many, or a class if the clone is expanded.

>TRBJ1-3|TRBD1|15|few|TRBV30
TGTGCCGCAACTTTCTCAGGGGGCTCTGGAAACACCATATATTTT
CAATFSGGSGNTIYF
>TRBJ1-1|NA|13|NA|TRBV4-3
TGCGCCAGCAGCCAAGGGGCTTACACTGAAGCTTTCTTT
CASSQGAYTEAFF
>TRBJ2-1|TRBD2|15|NA|TRBV6-5
TGTGCCAGCAGGAATGGAGCGGGGGCTTACCATGAGCAGTTCTTC
CASRNGAGAYHEQFF
>TRBJ2-3|TRBD2|19|NA|TRBV7-6
TGTGCCAGCAGCTTAGTCGGCTATGAGCGGGGGAGAAGCACAGATACGCAGTATTTT
CASSLVGYERGRSTDTQYF
>TRBJ1-3|TRBD1|16|NA|TRBV29-1
TGCAGCGTCGGGACAGGGGAAGCAGGATCTGGAAACACCATATATTTT
CSVGTGEAGSGNTIYF
>TRBJ1-6|NA|16|NA|TRBV10-3
TGTGCCATCAGTGAGTCTACGGGGATAAGGAATTCACCCCTCCACTTT
CAISESTGIRNSPLHF
>TRBJ2-1|NA|15|NA|TRBV5-1
TGCGCCAGCAGCTGGGCACCGGGAAAAAGCAATGAGCAGTTCTTC
CASSWAPGKSNEQFF
>TRBJ1-5|TRBD1|14|NA|TRBV2
TGTGCCAGCAGTGAGAACAGGGGAGTCCAGCCCCAGCATTTT
CASSENRGVQPQHF
>TRBJ2-3|TRBD2|15|NA|TRBV18
TGTGCCAGCTCACTCTCCCTAGCGGGGCAAGATACGCAGTATTTT
CASSLSLAGQDTQYF
>TRBJ1-2|TRBD1|12|NA|TRBV28
TGTGCCAGCAGGGACAGGGGCTATGGCTACACCTTC
CASRDRGYGYTF
>TRBJ2-5|TRBD2|16|few|TRBV14
TGTGCCAGCAGCGACCTCCGGACTAGCGGGGGGGAGACCCAGTACTTC
CASSDLRTSGGETQYF
>TRBJ1-5|NA|13|NA|TRBV19
TGTGCCAGTAGTCTAAATAGCAATCAGCCCCAGCATTTT
CASSLNSNQPQHF
>TRBJ1-2|NA|14|NA|TRBV18
TGTGCCAGCTCACGATCCGGGACGGGGGACGGCTACACCTTC
CASSRSGTGDGYTF
>TRBJ1-4|NA|12|NA|TRBV6-6
TGTGCCAGCGCTATGGCGAATGAAAAACTGTTTTTT
CASAMANEKLFF
>TRBJ2-3|NA|14|NA|TRBV7-2
TGTGCCAGCAGCTTAGTTCAGGGTCCAGATACGCAGTATTTT
CASSLVQGPDTQYF
>TRBJ2-1|TRBD2|14|NA|TRBV19
TGTGCCAGTAGAGCGGCTAGCGGGCACAATGAGCAGTTCTTC
CASRAASGHNEQFF
>TRBJ1-6|NA|16|NA|TRBV4-1
TGCGCCAGCAGCCCCCGAAAGGAGTCCTATAATTCACCCCTCCACTTT
CASSPRKESYNSPLHF
>TRBJ2-2|NA|13|NA|TRBV5-4
TGTGCCAGCAGCTTGGAGCGTTCCGGGGAGCTGTTTTTT
CASSLERSGELFF
>TRBJ1-2|TRBD1|14|few|TRBV7-2
TGTGCCAGCAGATCCGGGACAGCTAACTATGGCTACACCTTC
CASRSGTANYGYTF
>TRBJ1-6|TRBD1|15|NA|TRBV30
TGTGCCTGGAGTGCAGAAGGCAGGGGGAACTCACCCCTCCACTTT
CAWSAEGRGNSPLHF
>TRBJ2-5|NA|13|NA|TRBV28
TGTGCCAGCAGTTTTTTCGTCCAAGAGACCCAGTACTTC
CASSFFVQETQYF
>TRBJ2-1|NA|15|NA|TRBV24-1
TGTGCCACCAGTGAGACCGGGGCCTCATACAATGAGCAGTTCTTC
CATSETGASYNEQFF
>TRBJ2-2|NA|15|NA|TRBV2
TGTGCCAGCAGTGACCAGGGGGGGCCGACCGGGGAGCTGTTTTTT
CASSDQGGPTGELFF
>TRBJ2-3|TRBD1|13|NA|TRBV19
TGTGCCACCAGAGGGACAGGGACAGATACGCAGTATTTT
CATRGTGTDTQYF
>TRBJ2-3|TRBD1|14|NA|TRBV7-3
TGTGCCAGCAGCCTGGGACAGGGTTACTTTACGCAGTATTTT
CASSLGQGYFTQYF
>TRBJ2-4|NA|16|NA|TRBV19
TGTGCCAGTAGTATAGGCGACGGGCTAGCCAAAAACATTCAGTACTTC
CASSIGDGLAKNIQYF
>TRBJ2-5|NA|12|NA|TRBV7-9
TGTGCCAGCAGCCTCAGGGAAGAGACCCAGTACTTC
CASSLREETQYF
>TRBJ1-6|NA|16|NA|TRBV5-1
TGCGCCAGCAGCTTGGCCATGTCTAAATATAATTCACCCCTCCACTTT
CASSLAMSKYNSPLHF
>TRBJ1-2|NA|15|few|TRBV6-2/TRBV6-3
TGTGCCAGCAGTAACGGAAGGGCAGCTAACTATGGCTACACCTTC
CASSNGRAANYGYTF
>TRBJ2-1|NA|11|NA|TRBV7-2
TGTGCCAGCAGCTTATTCAATGAGCAGTTCTTC
CASSLFNEQFF
>TRBJ1-5|NA|16|NA|TRBV4-2
TGTGCCAGCAGCCAAGATCAAGGAGGGCTGGCACGGCCCCAGCATTTT
CASSQDQGGLARPQHF
>TRBJ1-6|NA|16|NA|TRBV9
TGTGCCAGCATGACGGGGGATGGCTCCTATAATTCACCCCTCCACTTT
CASMTGDGSYNSPLHF
>TRBJ2-2|NA|14|NA|TRBV7-6
TGTGCCAGCAGCTTGGGGGGACGATCCGGGGAGCTGTTTTTT
CASSLGGRSGELFF
>TRBJ2-1|NA|12|NA|TRBV30
TGTGCCTGGAACACACGCTACAATGAGCAGTTCTTC
CAWNTRYNEQFF